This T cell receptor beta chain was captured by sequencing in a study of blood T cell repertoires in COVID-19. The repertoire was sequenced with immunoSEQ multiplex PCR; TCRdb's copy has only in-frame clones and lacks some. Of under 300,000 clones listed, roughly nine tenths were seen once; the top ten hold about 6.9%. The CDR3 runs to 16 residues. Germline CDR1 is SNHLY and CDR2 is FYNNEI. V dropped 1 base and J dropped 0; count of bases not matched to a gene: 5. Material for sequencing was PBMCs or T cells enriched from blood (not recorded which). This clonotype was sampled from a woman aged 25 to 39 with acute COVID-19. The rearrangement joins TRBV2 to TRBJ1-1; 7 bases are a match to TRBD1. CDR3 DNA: TGTGCCAGCAGTGAAGATAGGGACAGACTGAACACTGAAGCTTTCTTT. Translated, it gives CASSEDRDRLNTEAFF.